The 2 T cell receptor beta chains in this list originate from one sample, sequenced in a study of blood T cell repertoires in COVID-19. Clones were read by immunoSEQ multiplex PCR, and TCRdb kept only the in-frame ones, dropping some. Of roughly 150,000 clones in the sample, roughly 90% are singletons; the top ten hold approximately 4.6%. Sequences were obtained from peripheral blood. The source of these receptors is a man in his late teens or twenties with COVID-19, enrolled during active disease.

The chain couples TRBV11-2 to TRBJ2-7; no reliable D call. Trimming took off 3 bases at V and 0 bases at J, with 9 bases between the two ends. Germline V CDR1 and CDR2: SGHAT, FQNNGV. The CDR3 sequence is 14 residues long. This CDR3 reads CASSFGSLSYEQYF. In DNA form, the CDR3 reads TGTGCCAGCAGCTTTGGCTCCCTCTCCTACGAGCAGTACTTC. The entire variable domain, with the rest obtained from reference TRBV11-2 and TRBJ2-7, is as follows: EAGVAQSPRYKIIEKRQSVAFWCNPISGHATLYWYQQILGQGPKLLIQFQNNGVVDDSQLPKDRFSAERLKGVDSTLKIQPAKLEDSAVYLCASSFGSLSYEQYFGPGTRLTVT.

The chain joins TRBV28 to TRBJ2-2; D not resolved. V was pared by 5 bases and J by 3 bases, with 13 bases between. This CDR3 comprises 15 residues. From germline, CDR1 is MDHEN and CDR2 SYDVKM. CDR3 region: CASSPLPEDTGELFF. The CDR3 nucleotides are TGTGCCAGCAGTCCCCTACCCGAGGACACCGGGGAGCTGTTTTTT. Together with reference TRBV28 and TRBJ2-2, the CDR3 gives the full variable domain: DVKVTQSSRYLVKRTGEKVFLECVQDMDHENMFWYRQDPGLGLRLIYFSYDVKMKEKGDIPEGYSVSREKKERFSLILESASTNQTSMYLCASSPLPEDTGELFFGEGSRLTVL.